These 11 T cell receptor beta chains were sequenced from one sample in a study of shared clonotypes between healthy human individuals. The assay was immunoSEQ multiplex PCR, and TCRdb's table has in-frame clones only and misses some. The sample holds about 1 million clones, approximately 68% seen once. The sample comprised memory CD4+ T cells sorted from blood. Subset in this sample: CD45RA-negative fraction. The receptors were gathered from a young man in good health.

This chain uses TRBV1 with TRBJ2-1; the table's D gene call, TRBD2, was not cross checked with the DNA. TRBV1 is a recognized pseudogene. This CDR3 region has 14 residues. The CDR3 DNA reads TGCACCAGCGGTGGCGGGCCCTCCTACAATGAGCAGTTCTTC. It specifies CTSGGGPSYNEQFF.

This clone came up many times. The genes are TRBV2 and TRBJ2-5, with 9 bases matching TRBD2. Germline V gives CDR1 SNHLY, CDR2 FYNNEI. Losses at the gene ends were 1 base for V and 5 bases for J; bases not matched to a gene: 2. The CDR3 consists of 14 residues. The CDR3 coding sequence is TGTGCCAGCAGTGAAGGGACTAGCGTGGAGACCCAGTACTTC. Translation gives CASSEGTSVETQYF.

The CDR3: CASGPGTGPYGYTF. The CDR3 DNA follows: TGTGCTAGTGGCCCGGGGACAGGGCCGTATGGCTACACCTTC. The rearrangement links TRBV12-5 to TRBJ1-2, with 9 bases aligning to TRBD1. The ends lost 6 bases at V and 5 bases at J; junction bases unmatched: 7. The CDR3 is made up of 14 amino acids. Germline V lookup: CDR1 LGHNT, CDR2 FRNRAP.

This clone appeared once. This chain connects TRBV19 to TRBJ1-6, with a tentative D call TRBD1 (6 bases). Germline V gene data show CDR1 as LNHDA and CDR2 as SQIVND (reference sequence). V was shortened by 11 bases and J by 7 bases, with 18 bases between the two germline ends. The CDR3 extends over 14 amino acids. The CDR3 reads CAGGEGGSNSPLHF. In DNA form, the CDR3 reads TGTGCCGGGGGAGAGGGGGGGTCCAATTCACCCCTCCACTTT.

This chain connects TRBV5-1 to TRBJ2-3, with a possible D match to TRBD2 (6 bases). The V gene lost 2 bases and the J gene lost 3 bases, with 19 bases spanning the gap. There are 17 residues in the CDR3. CDR1 and CDR2 from the germline V gene are SGHRS and YFSETQ. This CDR3 reads CASSLTGGGVKTDTQYF. The CDR3 nucleotides read TGCGCCAGCAGCTTAACGGGCGGAGGGGTAAAAACAGATACGCAGTATTTT.

V is TRBV4-1 and J is TRBJ2-5; tentatively, D is TRBD1 (5 bases). The end of the DNA fits TRBJ2-7 better, so the J call may be wrong. The CDR3 loop spans 14 amino acids. The germline V gene has CDR1 MGHRA and CDR2 YSYEKL. The CDR3 sequence: CASSHGAAPYEQYF. In DNA, the CDR3 is TGCGCCAGCAGTCATGGGGCCGCCCCATACGAGCAGTACTTC.

This clone was detected once. The chain carries TRBV5-1 and TRBJ1-4; 7 bases are a match to TRBD1. From germline, CDR1 is SGHRS and CDR2 YFSETQ. The CDR3 is 15 amino acids. Germline trimming cut 0 bases from V and 5 bases from J; bases unmatched to any gene: 4. CDR3: CASSLATGRNEKLFF. The CDR3 region has the DNA TGCGCCAGCAGCTTGGCGACAGGGCGAAATGAAAAACTGTTTTTT.

The rearrangement uses TRBV5-1 and TRBJ2-3, with D unresolved. Trimming stripped 9 bases from V and 7 bases from J, with 9 bases between. The germline CDR1 and CDR2 sequences are SGHRS and YFSETQ. There are 10 residues in the CDR3. CDR3 DNA: TGCGCCACCTACGGAAATACGCAGTATTTT. Translation gives CATYGNTQYF.

This clone was seen only a few times. V is TRBV5-6 and J is TRBJ1-1; D gene uncertain. Germline V gene data show CDR1 as SGHDT and CDR2 as YYEEEE. V gave up 0 bases and J gave up 2 bases, with 14 bases separating them. The CDR3 runs to 16 residues. CDR3 region: CASSLAGSTPNTEAFF. CDR3 nucleotides: TGTGCCAGCAGCTTGGCCGGGTCGACTCCCAACACTGAAGCTTTCTTT.

This clone was observed a few times. V is TRBV2 and J is TRBJ2-1; 9 nucleotides agree with TRBD2. CDR1 and CDR2 from the germline V gene are SNHLY and FYNNEI. V lost 2 bases and J lost 9; bases outside the gene matches: 23. This CDR3 has 20 amino acids. The CDR3: CASSEQRGASVSIRLGEQFF. The DNA for the CDR3 is TGTGCCAGCAGTGAACAGCGGGGGGCCTCGGTTTCGATTCGTTTGGGTGAGCAGTTCTTC.

This chain uses TRBV2 with TRBJ1-2, with D possibly matching TRBD1 (6 bases). Between the trimmed V and J ends, which lost 3 bases and 8 bases, there was a span of 16 bases. The CDR3 is 14 amino acids. CDR1 and CDR2 (germline): SNHLY, FYNNEI. The CDR3 DNA reads TGTGCCAGCAGTGAGGGCAGGGGCGTAGTCGGCTACACCTTC. Amino acids: CASSEGRGVVGYTF.